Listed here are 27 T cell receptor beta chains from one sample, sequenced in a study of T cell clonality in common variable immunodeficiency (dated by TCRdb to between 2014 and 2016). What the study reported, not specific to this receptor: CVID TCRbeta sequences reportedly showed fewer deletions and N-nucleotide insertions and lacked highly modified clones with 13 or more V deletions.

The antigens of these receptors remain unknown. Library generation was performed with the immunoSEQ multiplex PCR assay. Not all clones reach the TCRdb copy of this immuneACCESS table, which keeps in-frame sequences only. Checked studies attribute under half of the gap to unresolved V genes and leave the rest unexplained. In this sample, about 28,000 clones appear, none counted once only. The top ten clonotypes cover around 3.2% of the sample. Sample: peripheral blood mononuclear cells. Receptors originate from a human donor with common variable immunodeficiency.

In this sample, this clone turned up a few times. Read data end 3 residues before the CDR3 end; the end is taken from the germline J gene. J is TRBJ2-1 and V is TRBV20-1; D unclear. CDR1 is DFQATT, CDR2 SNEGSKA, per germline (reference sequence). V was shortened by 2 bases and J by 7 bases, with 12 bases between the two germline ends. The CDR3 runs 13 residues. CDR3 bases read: TGCAGTGCTAGACTCACCGGTTTGAATGAG. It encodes CSARLTGLNE. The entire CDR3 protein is CSARLTGLNEQFF.

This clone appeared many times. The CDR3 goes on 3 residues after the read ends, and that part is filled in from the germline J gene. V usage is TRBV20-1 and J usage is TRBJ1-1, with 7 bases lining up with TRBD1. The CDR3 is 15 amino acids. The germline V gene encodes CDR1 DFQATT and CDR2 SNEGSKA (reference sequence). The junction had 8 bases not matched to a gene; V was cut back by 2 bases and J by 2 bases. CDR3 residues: CSARRSGTENTEAFF. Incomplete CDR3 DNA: TGCAGTGCTAGACGATCCGGGACAGAAAACACTGAA.

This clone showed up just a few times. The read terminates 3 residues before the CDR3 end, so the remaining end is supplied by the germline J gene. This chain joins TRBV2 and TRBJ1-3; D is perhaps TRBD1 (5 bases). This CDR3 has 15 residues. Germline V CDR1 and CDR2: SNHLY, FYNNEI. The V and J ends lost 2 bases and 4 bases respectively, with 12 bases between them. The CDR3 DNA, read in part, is TGTGCCAGCAGTGAATATAACAGGCAAGGAAACACC. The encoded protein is CASSEYNRQGNT. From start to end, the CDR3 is CASSEYNRQGNTIYF.

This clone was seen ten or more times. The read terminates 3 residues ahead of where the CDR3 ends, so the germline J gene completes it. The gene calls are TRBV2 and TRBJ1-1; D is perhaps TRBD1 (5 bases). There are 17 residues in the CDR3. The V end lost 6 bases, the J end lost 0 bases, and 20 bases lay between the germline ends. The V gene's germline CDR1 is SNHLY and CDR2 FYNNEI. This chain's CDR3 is CASSEDKPGWVNTEAFF. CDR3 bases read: TGTGCCAGCAGCGAGGACAAGCCCGGGTGGGTGAACACTGAA.

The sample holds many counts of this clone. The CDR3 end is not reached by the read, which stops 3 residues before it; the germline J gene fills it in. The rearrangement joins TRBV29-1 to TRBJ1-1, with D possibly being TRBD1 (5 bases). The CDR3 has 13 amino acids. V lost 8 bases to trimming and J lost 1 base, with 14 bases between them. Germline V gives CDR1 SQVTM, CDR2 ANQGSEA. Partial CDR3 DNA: TGCAGCCTCAGGGTCGCCGCGAACACTGAA. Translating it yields CSLRVAANTE. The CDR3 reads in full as CSLRVAANTEAFF. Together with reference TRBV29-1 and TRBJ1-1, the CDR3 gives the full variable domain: SAVISQKPSRDICQRGTSLTIQCQVDSQVTMMFWYRQQPGQSLTLIATANQGSEATYESGFVIDKFPISRPNLTFSTLTVSNMSPEDSSIYLCSLRVAANTEAFFGQGTRLTVV.

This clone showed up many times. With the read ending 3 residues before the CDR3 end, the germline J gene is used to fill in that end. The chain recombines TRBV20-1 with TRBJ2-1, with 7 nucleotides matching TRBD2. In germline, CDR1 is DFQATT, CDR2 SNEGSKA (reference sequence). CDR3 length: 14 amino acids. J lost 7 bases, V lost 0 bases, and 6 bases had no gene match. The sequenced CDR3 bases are TGCAGTGCTAGAGAGCGGGAGAGTTGGAATGAG. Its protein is CSARERESWNE. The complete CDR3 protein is CSARERESWNEQFF.

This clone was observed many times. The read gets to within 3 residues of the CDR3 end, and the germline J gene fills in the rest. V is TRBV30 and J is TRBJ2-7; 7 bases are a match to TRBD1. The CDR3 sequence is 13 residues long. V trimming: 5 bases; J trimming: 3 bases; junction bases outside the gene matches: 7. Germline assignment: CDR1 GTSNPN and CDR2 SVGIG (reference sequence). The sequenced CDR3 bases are TGTGCCTGGGCCGGGACAGACCTCTACGAG. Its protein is CAWAGTDLYE. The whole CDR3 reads CAWAGTDLYEQYF.

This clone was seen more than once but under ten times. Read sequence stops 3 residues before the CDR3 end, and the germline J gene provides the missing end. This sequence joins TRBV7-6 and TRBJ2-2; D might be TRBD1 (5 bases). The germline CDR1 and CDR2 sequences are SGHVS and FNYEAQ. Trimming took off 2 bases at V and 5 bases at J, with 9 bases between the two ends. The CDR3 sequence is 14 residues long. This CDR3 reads CASSLRGMTGELFF. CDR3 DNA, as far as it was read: TGTGCCAGCAGCTTAAGGGGAATGACCGGGGAG.

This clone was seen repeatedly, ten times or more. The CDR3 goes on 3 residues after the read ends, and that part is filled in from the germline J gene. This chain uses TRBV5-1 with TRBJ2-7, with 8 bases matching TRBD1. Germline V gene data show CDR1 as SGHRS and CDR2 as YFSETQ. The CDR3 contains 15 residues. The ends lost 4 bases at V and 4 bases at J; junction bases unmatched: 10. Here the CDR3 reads CASSPRQGSAYEQYF. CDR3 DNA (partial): TGCGCCAGCAGCCCAAGACAGGGGTCGGCGTACGAG.

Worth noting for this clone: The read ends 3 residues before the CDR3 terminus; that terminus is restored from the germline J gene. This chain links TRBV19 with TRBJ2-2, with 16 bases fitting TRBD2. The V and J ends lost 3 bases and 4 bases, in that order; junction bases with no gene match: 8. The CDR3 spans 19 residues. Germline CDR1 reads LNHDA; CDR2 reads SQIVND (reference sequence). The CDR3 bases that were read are TGTGCCAGTAGTATCACTACGGGACTAGCGGGAGGGTCCACCGGGGAG. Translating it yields CASSITTGLAGGSTGE. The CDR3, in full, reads CASSITTGLAGGSTGELFF.

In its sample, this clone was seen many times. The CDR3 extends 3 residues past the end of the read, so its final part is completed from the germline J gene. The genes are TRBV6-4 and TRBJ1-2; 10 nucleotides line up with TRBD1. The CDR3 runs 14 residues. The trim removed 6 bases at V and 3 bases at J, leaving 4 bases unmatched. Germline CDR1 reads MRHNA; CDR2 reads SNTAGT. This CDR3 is CASRGTGAHYGYTF. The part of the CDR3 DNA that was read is TGTGCCAGCAGGGGGACAGGGGCCCACTATGGC.

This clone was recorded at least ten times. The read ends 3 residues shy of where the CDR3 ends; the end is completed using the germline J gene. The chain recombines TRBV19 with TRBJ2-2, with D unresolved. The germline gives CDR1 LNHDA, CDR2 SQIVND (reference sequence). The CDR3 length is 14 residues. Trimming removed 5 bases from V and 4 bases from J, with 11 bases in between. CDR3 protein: CASSREGRTGELFF. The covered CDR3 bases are TGTGCCAGTAGTCGTGAAGGGCGCACCGGGGAG.

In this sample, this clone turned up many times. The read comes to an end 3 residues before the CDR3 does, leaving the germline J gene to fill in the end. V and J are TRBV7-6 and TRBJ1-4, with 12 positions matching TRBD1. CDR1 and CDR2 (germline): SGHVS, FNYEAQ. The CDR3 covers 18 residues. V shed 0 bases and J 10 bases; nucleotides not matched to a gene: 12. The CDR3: CASSLALSAGTGGGKLFF. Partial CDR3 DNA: TGTGCCAGCAGCTTAGCGCTGTCTGCGGGGACAGGGGGCGGAAAA.

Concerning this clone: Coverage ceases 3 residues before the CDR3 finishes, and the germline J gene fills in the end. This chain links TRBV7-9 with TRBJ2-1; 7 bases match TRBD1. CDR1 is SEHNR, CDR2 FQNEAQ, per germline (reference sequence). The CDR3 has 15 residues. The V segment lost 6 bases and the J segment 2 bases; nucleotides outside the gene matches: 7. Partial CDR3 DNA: TGTGCCAGCAGTCCAACAGGGGTGACCTACAATGAG. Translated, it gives CASSPTGVTYNE. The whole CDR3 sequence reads CASSPTGVTYNEQFF.

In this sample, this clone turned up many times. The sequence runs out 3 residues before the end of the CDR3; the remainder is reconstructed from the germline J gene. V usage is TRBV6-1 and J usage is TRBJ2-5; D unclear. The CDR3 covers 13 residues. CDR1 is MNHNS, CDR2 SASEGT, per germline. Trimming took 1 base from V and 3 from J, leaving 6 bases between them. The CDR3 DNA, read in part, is TGTGCCAGCAGTGAAGAGCATGAAGAGACC. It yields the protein CASSEEHEET. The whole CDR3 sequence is CASSEEHEETQYF.

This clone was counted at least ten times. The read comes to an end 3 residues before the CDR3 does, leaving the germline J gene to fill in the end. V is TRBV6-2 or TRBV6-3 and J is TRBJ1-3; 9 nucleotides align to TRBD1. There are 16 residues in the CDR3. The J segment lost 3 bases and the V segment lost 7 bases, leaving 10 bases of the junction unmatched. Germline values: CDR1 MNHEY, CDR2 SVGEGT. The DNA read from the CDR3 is TGTGCCAGCATCTCTCCGTGGACAGGGGATGGAAACACC. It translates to CASISPWTGDGNT. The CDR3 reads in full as CASISPWTGDGNTIYF.

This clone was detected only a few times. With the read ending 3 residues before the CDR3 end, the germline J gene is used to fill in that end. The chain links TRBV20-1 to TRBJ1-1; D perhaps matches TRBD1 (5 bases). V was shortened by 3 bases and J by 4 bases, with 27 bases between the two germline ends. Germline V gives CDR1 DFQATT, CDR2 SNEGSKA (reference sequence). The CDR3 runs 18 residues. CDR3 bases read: TGCAGTGCTAGGTCGGCAGGCTCAGGGCTTCTCCGCTTCACTGAA. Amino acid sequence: CSARSAGSGLLRFTE. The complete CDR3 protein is CSARSAGSGLLRFTEAFF.

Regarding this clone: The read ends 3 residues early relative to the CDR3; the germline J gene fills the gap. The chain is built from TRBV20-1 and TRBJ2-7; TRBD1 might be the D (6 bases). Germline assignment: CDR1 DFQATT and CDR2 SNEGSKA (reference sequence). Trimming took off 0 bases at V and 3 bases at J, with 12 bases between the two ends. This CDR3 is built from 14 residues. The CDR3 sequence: CSARERTEGYEQYF. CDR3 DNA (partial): TGCAGTGCTAGAGAGAGGACAGAAGGCTACGAG.

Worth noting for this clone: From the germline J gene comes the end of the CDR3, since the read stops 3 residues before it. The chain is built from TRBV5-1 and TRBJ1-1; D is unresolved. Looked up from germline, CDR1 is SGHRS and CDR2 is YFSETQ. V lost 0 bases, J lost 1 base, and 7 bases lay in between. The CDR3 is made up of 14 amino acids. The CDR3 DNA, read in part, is TGCGCCAGCAGCTTGGTAGGCGGGAACACTGAA. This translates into CASSLVGGNTE. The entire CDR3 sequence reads CASSLVGGNTEAFF.

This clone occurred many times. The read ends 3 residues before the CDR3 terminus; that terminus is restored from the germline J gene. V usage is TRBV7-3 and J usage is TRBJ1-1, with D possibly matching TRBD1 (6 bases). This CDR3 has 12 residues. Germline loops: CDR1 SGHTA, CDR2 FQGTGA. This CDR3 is CASSSQGLPAFF. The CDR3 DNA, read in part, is TGTGCCAGCAGCTCCCAGGGGTTACCA.

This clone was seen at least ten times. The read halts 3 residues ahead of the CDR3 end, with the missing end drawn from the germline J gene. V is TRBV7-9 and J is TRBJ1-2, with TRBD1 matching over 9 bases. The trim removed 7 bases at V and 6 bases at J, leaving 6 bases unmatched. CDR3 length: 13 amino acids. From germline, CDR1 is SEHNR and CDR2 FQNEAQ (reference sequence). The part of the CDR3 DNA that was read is TGTGCCAGCACCCCAAGGACAGGGGATGGC. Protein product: CASTPRTGDG. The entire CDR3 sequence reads CASTPRTGDGYTF.

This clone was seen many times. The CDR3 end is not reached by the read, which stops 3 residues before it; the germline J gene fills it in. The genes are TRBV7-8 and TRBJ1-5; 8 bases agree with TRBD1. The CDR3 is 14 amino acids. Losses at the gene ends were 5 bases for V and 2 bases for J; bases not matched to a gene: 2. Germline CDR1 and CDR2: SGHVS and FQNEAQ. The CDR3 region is CASSPGQGNQPQHF. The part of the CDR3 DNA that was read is TGTGCCAGCAGCCCGGGACAGGGCAATCAGCCC.

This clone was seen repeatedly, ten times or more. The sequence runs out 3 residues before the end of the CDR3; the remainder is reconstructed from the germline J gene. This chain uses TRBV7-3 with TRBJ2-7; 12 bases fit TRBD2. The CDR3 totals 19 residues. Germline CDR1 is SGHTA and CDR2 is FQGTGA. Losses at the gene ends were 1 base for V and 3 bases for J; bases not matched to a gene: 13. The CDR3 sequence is CASSLNRLAGGPKNYEQYF. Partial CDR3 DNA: TGTGCCAGCAGCTTAAACCGGCTAGCGGGAGGGCCGAAGAACTACGAG.

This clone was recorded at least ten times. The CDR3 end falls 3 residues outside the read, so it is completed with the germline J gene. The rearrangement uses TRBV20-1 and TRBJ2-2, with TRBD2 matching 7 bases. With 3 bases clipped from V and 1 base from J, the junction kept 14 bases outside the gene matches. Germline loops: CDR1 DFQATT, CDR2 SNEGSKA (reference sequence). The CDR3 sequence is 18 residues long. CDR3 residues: CSASFASGNRGNTGELFF. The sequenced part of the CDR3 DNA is TGCAGTGCTAGCTTCGCTAGCGGCAACCGGGGGAACACCGGGGAG.

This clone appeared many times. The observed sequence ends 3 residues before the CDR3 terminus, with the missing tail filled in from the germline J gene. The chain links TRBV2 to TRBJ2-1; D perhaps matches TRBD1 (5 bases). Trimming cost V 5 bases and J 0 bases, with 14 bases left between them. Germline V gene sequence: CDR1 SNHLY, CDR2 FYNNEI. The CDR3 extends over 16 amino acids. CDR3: CASSNRFASSYNEQFF. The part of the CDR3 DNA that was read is TGTGCCAGCAGTAACAGGTTCGCCTCCTCCTACAATGAG.

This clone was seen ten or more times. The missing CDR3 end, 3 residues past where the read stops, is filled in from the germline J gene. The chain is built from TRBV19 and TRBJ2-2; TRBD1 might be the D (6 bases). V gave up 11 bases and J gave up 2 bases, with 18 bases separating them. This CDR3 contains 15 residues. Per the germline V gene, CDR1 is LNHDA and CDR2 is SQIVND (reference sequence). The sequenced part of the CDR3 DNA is TGTGCCGGCAGACCGGGACACGTCAACACCGGGGAG. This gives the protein CAGRPGHVNTGE. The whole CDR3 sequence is CAGRPGHVNTGELFF.

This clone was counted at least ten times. Incomplete CDR3 DNA: TGTGCCAGCAGTCCGACAGAGAACACCGGGGAG. Amino acids: CASSPTENTGE. In full, the CDR3 reads CASSPTENTGELFF. The genes are TRBV2 and TRBJ2-2, with D possibly matching TRBD1 (5 bases). The CDR3 end lies 3 residues beyond the end of the read and is filled in from the germline J gene. With 5 bases removed from V and 1 base from J, the gap between germline ends came to 8 bases. Germline values: CDR1 SNHLY, CDR2 FYNNEI. CDR3 length equals 14 residues.